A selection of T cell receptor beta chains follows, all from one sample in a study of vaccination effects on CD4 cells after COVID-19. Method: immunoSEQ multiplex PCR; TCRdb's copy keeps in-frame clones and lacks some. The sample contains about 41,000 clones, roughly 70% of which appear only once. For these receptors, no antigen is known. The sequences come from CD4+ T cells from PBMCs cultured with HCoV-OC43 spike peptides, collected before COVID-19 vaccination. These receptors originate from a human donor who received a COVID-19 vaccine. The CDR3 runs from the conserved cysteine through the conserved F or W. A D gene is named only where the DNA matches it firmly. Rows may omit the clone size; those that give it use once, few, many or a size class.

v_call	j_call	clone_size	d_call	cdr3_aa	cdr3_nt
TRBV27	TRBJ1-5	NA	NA	CASSLEAGVNQPQHF	TGTGCCAGCAGTTTAGAGGCAGGGGTCAATCAGCCCCAGCATTTT
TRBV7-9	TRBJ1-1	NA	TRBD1	CASSFERQGARLEAAFF	TGTGCCAGCAGCTTCGAACGACAGGGGGCGCGGTTAGAGGCCGCTTTCTTT
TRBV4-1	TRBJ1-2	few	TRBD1	CASSQVETGGWGGRANYGYTF	TGCGCCAGCAGCCAAGTGGAGACAGGGGGATGGGGTGGCCGAGCTAACTATGGCTACACCTTC
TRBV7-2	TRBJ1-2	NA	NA	CASSLGGATYGYTF	TGTGCCAGCAGCTTAGGCGGGGCCACCTATGGCTACACCTTC
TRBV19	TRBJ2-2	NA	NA	CASSTLTYLGDTTGELFF	TGTGCCAGTAGTACCCTCACTTATCTCGGGGATACCACCGGGGAGCTGTTTTTT
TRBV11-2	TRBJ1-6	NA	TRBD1	CASRALKTGVGNSPLHF	TGTGCCAGCAGAGCGCTAAAAACAGGGGTGGGTAATTCACCCCTCCACTTT
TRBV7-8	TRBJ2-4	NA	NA	CASSLSTIAKNIQYF	TGTGCCAGCAGCTTATCGACAATAGCCAAAAACATTCAGTACTTC
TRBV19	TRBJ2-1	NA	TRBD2	CASSAGTSAGEQFF	TGTGCCAGTAGTGCCGGGACTAGCGCGGGTGAGCAGTTCTTC
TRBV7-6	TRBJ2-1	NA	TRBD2	CASSLGLGSYNEQFF	TGTGCCAGCAGCTTGGGACTAGGTTCATACAATGAGCAGTTCTTC
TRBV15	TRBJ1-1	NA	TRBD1	CATSRDPRGDAEAFF	TGTGCCACCAGCAGAGATCCCAGGGGGGACGCTGAAGCTTTCTTT
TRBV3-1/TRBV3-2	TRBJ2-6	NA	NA	CASSQSGSRANVLTF	TGTGCCAGCAGCCAATCGGGGAGCAGGGCCAACGTCCTGACTTTC
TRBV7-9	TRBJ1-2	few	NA	CASSLPVLGYTF	TGTGCCAGCAGCTTACCAGTCCTGGGCTACACCTTC
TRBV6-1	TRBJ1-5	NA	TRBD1	CASSELDRGDQPQHF	TGTGCCAGCAGTGAATTAGACAGGGGCGATCAGCCCCAGCATTTT
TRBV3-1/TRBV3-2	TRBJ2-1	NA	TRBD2	CASSPRSGRAYNEQFF	TGTGCCAGCAGCCCCCGTAGCGGGAGGGCCTACAATGAGCAGTTCTTC
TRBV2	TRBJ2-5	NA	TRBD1	CASSLGTEQETQYF	TGTGCCAGCAGTCTCGGGACAGAACAAGAGACCCAGTACTTC
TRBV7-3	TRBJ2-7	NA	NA	CASSLGQRYEQYF	TGTGCCAGCAGCCTGGGGCAGCGCTACGAGCAGTACTTC
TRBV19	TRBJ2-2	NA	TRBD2	CASRVLPRPGLATNTGELFF	TGTGCCAGTAGAGTCCTCCCTCGGCCGGGACTAGCGACGAACACCGGGGAGCTGTTTTTT
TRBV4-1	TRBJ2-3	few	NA	CASSQEGARTDTQYF	TGCGCCAGCAGCCAAGAGGGGGCGCGCACAGATACGCAGTATTTT
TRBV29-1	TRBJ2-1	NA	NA	CSVELGRRSYNEQFF	TGCAGCGTTGAACTAGGGCGGCGCTCCTACAATGAGCAGTTCTTC
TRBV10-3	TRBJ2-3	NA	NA	CAINEGTDTQYF	TGTGCCATCAACGAAGGCACAGATACGCAGTATTTT
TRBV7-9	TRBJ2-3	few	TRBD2	CASSSTSGGWVDTQYF	TGTGCCAGCAGCTCGACTAGCGGGGGGTGGGTAGATACGCAGTATTTT
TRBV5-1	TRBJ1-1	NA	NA	CASSLEGIEAFF	TGCGCCAGCAGCTTGGAAGGGATAGAAGCTTTCTTT
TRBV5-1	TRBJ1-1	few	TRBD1	CASSVGQGTEAFF	TGCGCCAGCAGCGTCGGACAGGGGACTGAAGCTTTCTTT
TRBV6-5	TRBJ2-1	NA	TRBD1	CASRTGGWNEQFF	TGTGCCAGCAGGACAGGGGGGTGGAATGAGCAGTTCTTC
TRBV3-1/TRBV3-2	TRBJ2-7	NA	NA	CASSQEPRGDEQYF	TGTGCCAGCAGCCAAGAACCCAGGGGTGACGAGCAGTACTTC
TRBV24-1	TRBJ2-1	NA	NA	CATSDLGRREQFF	TGTGCCACCAGTGATCTGGGACGGCGTGAGCAGTTCTTC
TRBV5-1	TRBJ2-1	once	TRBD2	CASSLVASGNEQFF	TGCGCCAGCAGCTTGGTGGCTAGCGGGAATGAGCAGTTCTTC
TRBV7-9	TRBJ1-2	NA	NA	CASSLVGNYGYTF	TGTGCCAGCAGCTTAGTTGGTAACTATGGCTACACCTTC
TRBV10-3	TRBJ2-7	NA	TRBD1	CAISESWQGAYEQYF	TGTGCCATCAGTGAGTCGTGGCAGGGGGCCTACGAGCAGTACTTC
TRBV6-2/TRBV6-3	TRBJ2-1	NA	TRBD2	CASSYGGLAGRYNEQFF	TGTGCCAGCAGTTACGGGGGACTAGCGGGGCGGTACAATGAGCAGTTCTTC
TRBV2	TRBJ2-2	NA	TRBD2	CASSPGPQAGTRELFF	TGTGCCAGCAGCCCAGGTCCCCAAGCGGGGACCAGGGAGCTGTTTTTT
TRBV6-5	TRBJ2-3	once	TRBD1	CASLLTGVRWDTQYF	TGTGCCAGCCTACTAACAGGGGTGAGGTGGGATACGCAGTATTTT
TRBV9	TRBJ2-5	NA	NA	CASSVSTGLGETQYF	TGTGCCAGCAGCGTATCGACAGGCCTAGGGGAGACCCAGTACTTC
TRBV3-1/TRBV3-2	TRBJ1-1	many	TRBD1	CASSQSGTGFTEAFF	TGTGCCAGCAGCCAGTCCGGGACAGGGTTCACTGAAGCTTTCTTT
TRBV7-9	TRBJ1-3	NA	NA	CASSLGVGLSGNTIYF	TGTGCCAGCAGCTTAGGGGTCGGGCTCTCTGGAAACACCATATATTTT
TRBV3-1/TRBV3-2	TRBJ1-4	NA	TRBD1	CASSQATGNTPEKLFF	TGTGCCAGCAGCCAAGCGACAGGGAACACACCTGAAAAACTGTTTTTT
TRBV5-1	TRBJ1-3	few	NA	CASSGDILSGNTIYF	TGCGCCAGCAGCGGGGACATACTCTCTGGAAACACCATATATTTT
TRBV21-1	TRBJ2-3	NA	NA	CASSKRGQGTDTQYF	TGTGCCAGCAGCAAACGGGGACAGGGCACAGATACGCAGTATTTT
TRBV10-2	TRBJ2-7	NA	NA	CASSDRTTYEQYF	TGCGCCAGCAGTGACAGGACAACTTACGAGCAGTACTTC
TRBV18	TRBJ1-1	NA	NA	CASSPNQGAMNTEAFF	TGTGCCAGCTCACCAAACCAGGGCGCTATGAACACTGAAGCTTTCTTT